A selection of T cell receptor beta chains follows, all from one sample in a study of cytomegalovirus exposure and HLA in healthy donors. Data came from immunoSEQ multiplex PCR; TCRdb stores just in-frame clones and leaves some out. This sample carries some 150,000 clones, around 80% of them seen once, and the ten largest clones take approximately 7%. Source material: PBMCs. These receptors were collected from a woman aged 30 to 39 in good health and CMV-seropositive. Both conserved end residues are part of each CDR3. Some rows mark clone size as missing; the rest say once, few, many or name a class of expanded clone.

size | V | CDR3
. | TRBV18 | CASSDSGPFYGYTF
. | TRBV5-1 | CASSLDNRGRGGNEQFF
. | TRBV19 | CASSTRQVFYGYTF
few | TRBV30 | CAGGQGTLNPGANVLTF
. | TRBV6-1 | CASSLGQHYGYTF
. | TRBV28 | CASSLEEGVLEKLFF
. | TRBV2 | CASRADRAQETQYF
. | TRBV5-4 | CASSLEQGTDTQYF
. | TRBV5-4 | CASSLRGDPSYEQYF
. | TRBV2 | CASSGTGSRSQPQHF
. | TRBV6-5 | CASRRQGKTNEQFF
. | TRBV13 | CASSLSGQIYEQYF